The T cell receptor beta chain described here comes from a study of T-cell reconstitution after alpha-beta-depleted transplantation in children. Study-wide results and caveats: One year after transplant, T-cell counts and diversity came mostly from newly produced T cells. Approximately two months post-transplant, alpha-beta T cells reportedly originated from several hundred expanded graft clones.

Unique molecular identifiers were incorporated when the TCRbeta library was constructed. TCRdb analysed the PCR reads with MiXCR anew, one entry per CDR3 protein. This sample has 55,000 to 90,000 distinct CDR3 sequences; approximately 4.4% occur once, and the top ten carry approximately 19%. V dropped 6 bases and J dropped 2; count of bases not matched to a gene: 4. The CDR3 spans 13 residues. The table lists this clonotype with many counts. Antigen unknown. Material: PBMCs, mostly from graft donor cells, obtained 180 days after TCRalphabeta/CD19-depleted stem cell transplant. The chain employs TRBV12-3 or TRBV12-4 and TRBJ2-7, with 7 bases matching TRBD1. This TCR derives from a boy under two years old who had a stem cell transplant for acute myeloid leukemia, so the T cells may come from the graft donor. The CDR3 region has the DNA TGTGCCAGCAGCCTACAGGGGCCCTACGAGCAGTACTTC. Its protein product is CASSLQGPYEQYF.